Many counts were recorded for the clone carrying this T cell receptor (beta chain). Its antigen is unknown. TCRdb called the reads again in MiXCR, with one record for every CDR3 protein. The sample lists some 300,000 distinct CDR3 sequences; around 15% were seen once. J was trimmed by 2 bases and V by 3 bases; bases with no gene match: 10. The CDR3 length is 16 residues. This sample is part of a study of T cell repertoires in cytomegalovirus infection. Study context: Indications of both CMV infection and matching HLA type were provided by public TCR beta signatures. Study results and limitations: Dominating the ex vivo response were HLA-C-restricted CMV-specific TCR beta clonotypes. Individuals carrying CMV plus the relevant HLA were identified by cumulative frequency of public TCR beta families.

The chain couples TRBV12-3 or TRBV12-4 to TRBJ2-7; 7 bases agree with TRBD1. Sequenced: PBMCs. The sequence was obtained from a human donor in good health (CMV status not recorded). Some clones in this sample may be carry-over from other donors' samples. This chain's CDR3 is CASSFWSGTVTYEQYF. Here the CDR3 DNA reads TGTGCCAGCAGTTTTTGGTCCGGGACAGTGACCTACGAGCAGTACTTC.